Below, one T cell receptor (beta chain) is given with its context. This clonotype was seen just once. Its antigen remains undetermined. Base qualities are not recorded, but no much larger clone differs from it by a single base. A single read counts as weak evidence. The data originate from a study of T cells in Graves' hyperthyroidism and ophthalmopathy (dated by TCRdb to about 2019). With respect to the entire study: Peripheral blood was collected at initial diagnosis, before any treatment. The study also compared thyroid tissue and blood T-cell repertoires from roughly 6 Graves' hyperthyroidism patients. Prospective prediction of ophthalmopathy was tested in an independent validation cohort of 18 to 20 hyperthyroidism patients and 17 patients who later progressed to ophthalmopathy. The 100 discovery patients were randomly split 7:3 into training and test sets. Once sampling was done, hyperthyroidism patients were given methimazole at a starting dose of 30 mg daily, whereas ophthalmopathy patients were given high-dose intravenous methylprednisolone. The paper reports TCR Vbeta CDR3 sequencing of approximately 130 peripheral blood samples: approximately 43 ophthalmopathy, fewer than 85 hyperthyroidism and roughly 17 progressor patients. TCR V-J signatures able to tell the groups apart were searched for in a discovery cohort of approximately 95 patients, of whom more than 40 had Graves' ophthalmopathy and 55 to 65 had stable Graves' hyperthyroidism. Study-level results and caveats: A 13 V-J signature model separated ophthalmopathy from stable hyperthyroidism, with approximately 87% sensitivity and around 84% specificity in cross-validation and 80%/75% in testing. In validation, progression to ophthalmopathy was predicted by the model with roughly 69% sensitivity and around 76% specificity, a median of 6.5 months before onset. Most expanded thyroid clonotypes (frequency above 0.001) were also detected in blood, suggesting blood repertoires may reflect thyroid immune responses. Sample size was not statistically predetermined, and blinding of investigators to group allocation was not performed.

Amplification of TCR beta CDR3 regions was carried out from RNA transcripts. A first-round RT-PCR of the TCR CDR3 used the HTBI primer set with the Qiagen OneStep RT-PCR kit. A second multiplex PCR round built the libraries, followed by size selection and purification. Libraries were sequenced paired-end with 100 bp reads on an Illumina HiSeq2000. The original pipeline was this. SOAPnuke was used to process the raw data, with reads discarded if the reads contained adapters or uncalled bases, had a mean Phred below 15, or lacked an exact constant-primer or identifier match. High-quality paired reads were merged using COPE v1.2.5, and each unique nucleotide sequence was defined as a clonotype. Clonotypes were aligned to IMGT TRBV, TRBD and TRBJ reference segments using MiTCR v1.1. Analysis was restricted to V-J combinations with a frequency above 0.0001, which covered approximately 99% of repertoires. The TCS score was defined as the ratio of F50 (clonal expansion) to E x V (chaos), calculated using BLOSUM62-based TCRdist between CDR3 peptides within each V-J. Welch's t-statistics and random forest reduced roughly 500 V-J features to 13, which were used in a naive Bayes classifier (R e1071). TCRdb applied fastp at Q25 and MiXCR to the public reads, then kept only in-frame beta chains. Merged by CDR3 protein, the rows form single entries marked with the most common genes and DNA. For this entry, the V and J calls and clone size follow TCRdb and not the study's own pipeline. This sample has fewer than 550,000 distinct CDR3 sequences in its table, and less than 25% of those were observed once. The top ten constitute roughly 10% of the sample.

Ophthalmopathy patients had moderately to severely active disease, with a Clinical Activity Score of 3 or more, a NOSPECS grade of 4 or more, and a disease duration of less than 3 months. The study excluded patients with uncontrolled infections, other autoimmune diseases, pregnancy or lactation. Diagnoses relied on clinical symptoms, serum thyroxine and TRAb, thyroid ultrasound and orbital computed tomography. PBMCs were isolated from about 9.1 ml of fresh peripheral blood by Ficoll-Paque density gradient centrifugation. Total RNA was extracted using Trizol reagent, and RNA quality was assessed on an Agilent 2100 Bioanalyzer. From the germline V gene, CDR1 is MNHEY and CDR2 is SVGEGT. The CDR3 spans 13 residues, from the cysteine through the phenylalanine. Left in the record is the CDR3 DNA by itself, 39 bases read in frame from the first base.

The sample taken for sequencing was blood. The TCR originated in a woman aged 30 to 39 with Graves' ophthalmopathy. The V and J genes are TRBV6-2 or TRBV6-3 and TRBJ2-7, with the D segment identity uncertain. The CDR3 in this case is CATFESGFGEQYF. The sequenced DNA is TGTGCTACCTTCGAGTCCGGGTTTGGCGAGCAGTACTTC.